A single T cell receptor beta chain is shown here with its context. Authors' analysis steps: How many nucleated cells were present was estimated from reference gene primer amplification. TCRdb keeps only in-frame clones here, not all; method: immunoSEQ multiplex PCR. V, J and clone size derive from that table, while D and trimming were established from the DNA sequence. Among 410,000 or so clones listed, approximately 91% were seen once. The source of the sample is a study of blood T cell repertoires in COVID-19. Trimming left V 5 bases short and J 0 bases short, with 10 bases between. Looked up from germline, CDR1 is SGHTA and CDR2 is FQGNSA. CDR3 length: 15 amino acids.

The specimen was peripheral blood. The chain is built from TRBV7-2 and TRBJ1-4, with no clear D. The sequence came from a woman aged 40 to 50 with COVID-19, enrolled during active disease. As DNA, the CDR3 is TGTGCCAGCAGCCACATAGGAGCAACTAATGAAAAACTGTTTTTT. Residues: CASSHIGATNEKLFF.